The T cell receptor beta chain under discussion was sequenced for a study of metastatic and nonmetastatic thyroid tumors. Background on the study: Comparison of repertoires was carried out across blood and tumor or nodule tissue from malignant and benign thyroid patients.

This clone was detected a few times. The junction does not match germline at one end; this may be a read error. No treatment of any kind had been given to any patient before thyroid surgery. The CDR3 runs 14 residues. Germline V gene lookup returns CDR1 MNHEY and CDR2 SVGEGT. TCRdb reprocessed the PCR reads using MiXCR. The sample gives roughly 40,000 clones, over 15% of which show up once; 12% to 15% is in the top ten. This TCR was sampled from a female donor with papillary thyroid cancer or a benign thyroid nodule (not recorded which). Some clones in this sample may be carry-over from other donors' samples. The chain is built from TRBV6-2 or TRBV6-3 and TRBJ2-6; TRBD1 is a possible D gene (5 bases). Sequencing was carried out using tumor tissue. The CDR3 nucleotides read TGTGCCAGTATCCGTGTATCTGGGGCCAACGTCCTTACTTTC. This encodes CASIRVSGANVLTF.